The clone carrying this TCR beta chain has at least ten counts. These data come from a study of T cells after yellow fever vaccination. The CDR3 extends over 15 amino acids. With V trimmed by 3 bases and J by 6 bases, 7 bases remained unmatched. Germline CDR1 MNHEY, CDR2 SVGEGT. The 5'RACE template-switching step produced TCR cDNA and added a universal primer site and UMIs. One entry per CDR3 protein results from TCRdb running MiXCR on the 5' RACE reads. The table has about 160,000 distinct CDR3 sequences, almost 7% seen once. Sequences were derived from CD4+ T cells sorted from PBMCs, sampled 5 to 6 days after the first yellow fever vaccination. The TCR was taken from a man younger than 30 who received the YFV17D yellow fever vaccine. The chain joins TRBV6-2 or TRBV6-3 to TRBJ2-2, with TRBD2 identical over 7 bases. CDR3 nucleotides: TGTGCCAGCAGTTATCCGCGGGGGAGGGCCGGGGAGCTGTTTTTT. This gives the protein CASSYPRGRAGELFF.